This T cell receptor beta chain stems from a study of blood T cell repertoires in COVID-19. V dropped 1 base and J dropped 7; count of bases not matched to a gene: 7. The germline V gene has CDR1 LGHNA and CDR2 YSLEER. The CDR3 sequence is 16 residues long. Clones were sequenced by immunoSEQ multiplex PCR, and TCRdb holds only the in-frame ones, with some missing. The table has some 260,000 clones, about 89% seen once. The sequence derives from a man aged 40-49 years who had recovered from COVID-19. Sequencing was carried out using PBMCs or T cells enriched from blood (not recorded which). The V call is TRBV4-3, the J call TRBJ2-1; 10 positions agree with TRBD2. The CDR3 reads CASSQARTSGNNEQFF. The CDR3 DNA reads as TGCGCCAGCAGCCAAGCGAGAACTAGCGGGAATAATGAGCAGTTCTTC.